The rows below give T cell receptor beta chains drawn from one sample of a study of cytomegalovirus exposure and HLA in healthy donors. Measured with immunoSEQ multiplex PCR; TCRdb has only the in-frame clones, and not every one. The data hold under 200,000 clones, with 82% observed a single time. Sequenced input: PBMCs. These receptors were taken from a girl aged 2 to 10 in good health and CMV-seropositive. Both conserved end residues are part of each CDR3. D genes are given only for firm matches. Part of the rows lack a size; the others show once, few, many or a class for expanded clones.

D	size	V	J	CDR3	DNA
.	.	TRBV15	TRBJ2-5	CATSSEPGSEETQYF	TGTGCCACCAGCAGCGAGCCGGGTTCCGAAGAGACCCAGTACTTC
.	.	TRBV30	TRBJ1-1	CACYRVTEAFF	TGTGCCTGCTACAGGGTCACTGAAGCTTTCTTT
TRBD1	few	TRBV27	TRBJ1-1	CASSYGLQGKAEAFF	TGTGCCAGCAGTTATGGATTACAGGGGAAGGCTGAAGCTTTCTTT
.	.	TRBV7-7	TRBJ2-1	CASSFRGLNNEQFF	TGTGCTAGCAGCTTTCGGGGTTTGAACAATGAGCAGTTCTTC
.	.	TRBV4-2	TRBJ2-7	CASSQETGSGYEQYF	TGTGCCAGCAGCCAAGAGACCGGGAGCGGGTACGAGCAGTACTTC
.	few	TRBV27	TRBJ1-4	CASSNSEKLFF	TGTGCCAGCAGTAACTCAGAAAAACTGTTTTTT
.	.	TRBV30	TRBJ1-4	CAWSVGQFTTNEKLFF	TGTGCCTGGAGTGTGGGGCAGTTTACAACTAATGAAAAACTGTTTTTT
.	.	TRBV7-9	TRBJ1-3	CASSLGSPSGNTIYF	TGTGCCAGCAGCTTAGGGAGTCCCTCTGGAAACACCATATATTTT
.	.	TRBV11-2	TRBJ2-5	CASSPGQRSQETQYF	TGTGCCAGCAGCCCCGGCCAGCGGTCACAAGAGACCCAGTACTTC
.	.	TRBV2	TRBJ1-4	CASSESSGGMDEKLFF	TGTGCCAGCAGTGAGAGTAGCGGGGGCATGGACGAAAAACTGTTTTTT